This T cell receptor (beta chain) was captured in a study of shared clonotypes between healthy human individuals. Broader study findings: Between several donors, naive CD4 clonotypes were shared at a level of around 5.1%.

On this clone: What it binds is not known.

Authors' data handling: Quality scores were absent from the junction-only immunoSEQ sequences, so filtering differed. Some clones are missing from TCRdb's copy, which holds only in-frame ones; the method was immunoSEQ multiplex PCR. That table furnishes V, J and clone size, whereas the DNA furnished D and trimming. The table shows hundreds of thousands of clones, with about 74% occurring only once. The source of this sequence is a woman aged 25 to 45 in good health. The sequenced sample was memory CD4+ T cells sorted from blood. The sample's subset: CD45RA-negative fraction.

CDR3 amino acids: CASRPPMRRGHQPQHF. CDR3 in DNA: TGTGCCAGCAGACCCCCAATGCGCCGCGGACATCAGCCCCAGCATTTT. The rearrangement uses TRBV28 and TRBJ1-5; D not resolved. V was clipped by 6 bases and J by 5 bases, with 20 bases between them. The CDR3 is 16 amino acids. CDR1 is MDHEN, CDR2 SYDVKM, per germline.